A single sample gave rise to the 22 T cell receptor beta chains below, sequenced in a study of blood T cell repertoires in COVID-19. The data were produced by immunoSEQ multiplex PCR, yet TCRdb's version contains in-frame clones alone and is incomplete. The top ten hold about 7% of the sample, which has about 80,000 clones, around 88% seen once. Sequencing was done on a sample of peripheral blood. These receptors were collected from a woman aged 80 or over with acute or convalescent COVID-19.

This chain connects TRBV5-1 to TRBJ1-6, with a possible D match to TRBD1 (5 bases). Between the trimmed V and J ends, which lost 2 bases and 10 bases, there was a span of 16 bases. The CDR3 is made up of 15 amino acids. Germline CDR1 is SGHRS and CDR2 is YFSETQ. The CDR3 protein is CASSFGGGVISPLHF. The CDR3 DNA reads as TGCGCCAGCAGCTTCGGCGGGGGGGTAATATCACCCCTCCACTTT.

The rearrangement links TRBV14 to TRBJ1-1; tentative D call: TRBD1 (6 bases). This CDR3 has 13 amino acids. Trimming took off 3 bases at V and 5 bases at J, with 10 bases between the two ends. Germline V gives CDR1 SGHDN, CDR2 FVKESK. The CDR3: CASSHFQGTEAFF. In DNA, the CDR3 is TGTGCCAGCAGCCACTTCCAGGGGACTGAAGCTTTCTTT.

The V and J genes are TRBV4-3 and TRBJ2-7, with 11 bases lining up with TRBD1. Germline lookup yields CDR1 LGHNA and CDR2 YSLEER. The V gene end was trimmed by 4 bases and the J gene end by 6 bases; junction bases not matched to a gene: 11. The CDR3 covers 16 residues. The CDR3 protein is CASSLGQGALVPEQYF. DNA for the CDR3: TGCGCCAGCAGCCTAGGACAGGGGGCATTGGTACCCGAGCAGTACTTC.

The CDR3 DNA reads as TGCAGTGCTAGTAACATCTTACAAGCTAACTATGGCTACACCTTC. Amino acid sequence: CSASNILQANYGYTF. This sequence joins TRBV20-1 and TRBJ1-2; no reliable D call. The CDR3 has 15 residues. Germline V gene sequence: CDR1 DFQATT, CDR2 SNEGSKA (reference sequence). V was trimmed by 3 bases and J by 0 bases, leaving 14 bases between them.

The chain has TRBV7-6 and TRBJ2-1, with TRBD2 identical over 7 bases. The V gene's germline CDR1 is SGHVS and CDR2 FNYEAQ. V trimming: 1 base; J trimming: 6 bases; junction bases outside the gene matches: 15. The CDR3 is 18 residues long. In DNA form, the CDR3 reads TGTGCCAGCAGCTTAGTCCCACTTACTAGCGTGAGGAGCAATGAGCAGTTCTTC. Amino acid sequence: CASSLVPLTSVRSNEQFF.

The DNA of the CDR3 is TGTGCCAGCGCGCTCGATTCTAATAGCAATCAGCCCCAGCATTTT. It yields the protein CASALDSNSNQPQHF. The chain is built from TRBV6-6 and TRBJ1-5; D is uncertain. The V gene's germline CDR1 is MNHNY and CDR2 SVGAGI (reference sequence). The CDR3 length is 15 residues. V was shortened by 8 bases and J by 0 bases, with 14 bases between the two germline ends.

The chain employs TRBV5-1 and TRBJ2-1; 14 bases match TRBD2. This CDR3 has 16 amino acids. Germline loops: CDR1 SGHRS, CDR2 YFSETQ. Trimming took 1 base from V and 6 from J; bases not matched to a gene: 3. The CDR3: CASSLSGTSGGNEQFF. DNA of the CDR3: TGCGCCAGCAGCTTGTCAGGGACTAGCGGGGGCAATGAGCAGTTCTTC.

The rearrangement links TRBV6-4 to TRBJ2-3; perhaps TRBD1 as D (6 bases). The CDR3 runs 13 residues. Trimming removed 2 bases from V and 6 bases from J, with 9 bases in between. The germline V gene has CDR1 MRHNA and CDR2 SNTAGT. CDR3 coding DNA: TGTGCCAGCAGTGACATAAGGGGGGATACGCAGTATTTT. Its translation: CASSDIRGDTQYF.

In its sample, this clone was seen once. The V and J genes are TRBV5-6 and TRBJ2-1; maybe TRBD2 (5 bases). The CDR3 is 16 amino acids. Germline V lookup: CDR1 SGHDT, CDR2 YYEEEE. Trimming pared 4 bases from V and 0 bases from J, leaving 14 bases between. The CDR3 reads CASSERSGNSYNEQFF. The CDR3 coding sequence is TGTGCCAGCAGCGAAAGATCGGGAAACTCCTACAATGAGCAGTTCTTC.

The rearrangement links TRBV30 to TRBJ1-1, with D perhaps matching TRBD1 (6 bases). The V gene's germline CDR1 is GTSNPN and CDR2 SVGIG (reference sequence). This CDR3 contains 14 residues. The germline V and J ends were trimmed by 3 bases and 3 bases, with 14 bases remaining between them. This CDR3 is CAWSQQGRDTEAFF. CDR3 in DNA: TGTGCCTGGAGCCAACAGGGTCGGGACACTGAAGCTTTCTTT.

This clone was observed a single time. This sequence joins TRBV6-4 and TRBJ2-6; 9 nucleotides agree with TRBD1. CDR3 length: 20 amino acids. J lost 0 bases, V lost 2 bases, and 11 bases had no gene match. Germline CDR1 MRHNA, CDR2 SNTAGT. The CDR3 is CASSDPGGDRVPSGANVLTF. CDR3 sequence (DNA): TGTGCCAGCAGTGACCCTGGGGGGGACAGGGTCCCCTCTGGGGCCAACGTCCTGACTTTC.

The chain recombines TRBV4-1 with TRBJ2-7, with TRBD2 matching over 11 bases. The V gene's germline CDR1 is MGHRA and CDR2 YSYEKL. The CDR3 has 16 amino acids. J gave up 4 bases and V 1 base, and 6 bases lay outside the gene matches. CDR3 DNA sequence: TGCGCCAGCAGCCAAGCTACTAGCGGGAGACTGTACGAGCAGTACTTC. As protein: CASSQATSGRLYEQYF.

The V gene is TRBV3-1 (or the pseudogene TRBV3-2), the J gene TRBJ2-7, with 10 positions matching TRBD1. The germline V gene has CDR1 LGHDT and CDR2 YNNKEL (reference sequence). This CDR3 spans 15 amino acids. The ends lost 2 bases at V and 6 bases at J; junction bases unmatched: 7. The CDR3 DNA reads as TGTGCCAGCAGCCAATCCGGGACAGGGGTCAGCGAGCAGTACTTC. Translating gives CASSQSGTGVSEQYF.

J is TRBJ2-1 and V is TRBV3-1 (or the pseudogene TRBV3-2); 8 bases match TRBD2. CDR1 and CDR2 (germline): LGHDT, YNNKEL (reference sequence). V was pared by 4 bases and J by 2 bases, with 7 bases of the junction left unmatched. The CDR3 extends over 16 amino acids. For the CDR3, the DNA is TGTGCCAGCAGCCCTCTAAGCGGGGGCCCCTACAATGAGCAGTTCTTC. This translates into CASSPLSGGPYNEQFF.

This clone came up once. The genes are TRBV7-6 and TRBJ1-1; tentative D call: TRBD1 (6 bases). The CDR3 consists of 14 residues. The germline CDR1 and CDR2 sequences are SGHVS and FNYEAQ. Trimming removed 5 bases at V and 1 base at J, with 11 bases between. Here the CDR3 DNA reads TGTGCCAGCAGCCTTGGACAGTCGAACACTGAAGCTTTCTTT. Protein sequence: CASSLGQSNTEAFF.

This clone was recorded once. V is TRBV4-2 and J is TRBJ2-1; 10 bases match TRBD2. The germline V gene has CDR1 LGHNA and CDR2 YNFKEQ. After removal of 4 bases from V and 4 bases from J, the junction contained 10 bases not matched to a gene. The length of the CDR3 is 17 residues. Here the CDR3 reads CASSLWASGGLYNEQFF. The CDR3 DNA reads as TGTGCCAGCAGCCTCTGGGCTAGCGGGGGCCTGTACAATGAGCAGTTCTTC.

The chain has TRBV3-1 (or the pseudogene TRBV3-2) and TRBJ2-5, with TRBD2 matching over 8 bases. The germline CDR1 and CDR2 sequences are LGHDT and YNNKEL (reference sequence). This CDR3 comprises 14 residues. With V trimmed by 5 bases and J by 5 bases, 7 bases remained unmatched. The chain's CDR3 is CASSSRGGKETQYF. The CDR3 DNA follows: TGTGCCAGCAGCTCCCGGGGGGGTAAGGAGACCCAGTACTTC.

This clone appeared once. The V call is TRBV4-2, the J call TRBJ1-2, with TRBD1 matching 9 bases. CDR1 and CDR2 (germline): LGHNA, YNFKEQ. CDR3 length: 18 residues. The V segment lost 3 bases and the J segment 8 bases; nucleotides outside the gene matches: 19. The CDR3 sequence is CASSHLTSDRGDSSGYTF. CDR3 sequence (DNA): TGTGCCAGCAGCCATCTAACCTCGGACAGGGGAGATTCCAGCGGCTACACCTTC.

Points on this clone: Other DNA variants within this sample encode the same CDR3. The V and J genes are TRBV6-1 and TRBJ1-2, with D tentatively TRBD1 (5 bases). Germline V gene data show CDR1 as MNHNS and CDR2 as SASEGT. This CDR3 is built from 14 residues. The V gene lost 1 base and the J gene lost 1 base, with 7 bases spanning the gap. In DNA, the CDR3 is TGTGCCAGCAGTGAAGGCCAGGGTAACTATGGCTACACCTTC. Translating it yields CASSEGQGNYGYTF.

V usage is TRBV2 and J usage is TRBJ2-7; 9 nucleotides match TRBD2. Per the germline V gene, CDR1 is SNHLY and CDR2 is FYNNEI. The CDR3 length is 16 residues. V lost 0 bases to trimming and J lost 4 bases; unmatched junction nucleotides: 7. The CDR3 DNA is TGTGCCAGCAGTGAAGCCCTTACTAGCGGGCGGTACGAGCAGTACTTC. Protein sequence: CASSEALTSGRYEQYF. Full variable domain (rest looked up from reference TRBV2 and TRBJ2-7): EPEVTQTPSHQVTQMGQEVILRCVPISNHLYFYWYRQILGQKVEFLVSFYNNEISEKSEIFDDQFSVERPDGSNFTLKIRSTKLEDSAMYFCASSEALTSGRYEQYFGPGTRLTVT.

The chain combines TRBV14 with TRBJ2-2; D unclear. Deletions cut 4 bases from V and 2 bases from J, with 8 bases between. Germline CDR1 and CDR2: SGHDN and FVKESK. This CDR3 is 14 amino acids long. The CDR3 DNA sequence: TGTGCCAGCAGCCCCTACCTCAACACCGGGGAGCTGTTTTTT. Translating gives CASSPYLNTGELFF.

This clone has just one count. V usage is TRBV6-4 and J usage is TRBJ1-2; 7 nucleotides align to TRBD1. The CDR3 spans 13 residues. Germline trimming cut 6 bases from V and 7 bases from J; bases unmatched to any gene: 8. CDR1 and CDR2 (germline): MRHNA, SNTAGT. CDR3 nucleotide sequence: TGTGCCAGCAGGAACAACAGGGGCGGTGGCTACACCTTC. Its translation is CASRNNRGGGYTF.